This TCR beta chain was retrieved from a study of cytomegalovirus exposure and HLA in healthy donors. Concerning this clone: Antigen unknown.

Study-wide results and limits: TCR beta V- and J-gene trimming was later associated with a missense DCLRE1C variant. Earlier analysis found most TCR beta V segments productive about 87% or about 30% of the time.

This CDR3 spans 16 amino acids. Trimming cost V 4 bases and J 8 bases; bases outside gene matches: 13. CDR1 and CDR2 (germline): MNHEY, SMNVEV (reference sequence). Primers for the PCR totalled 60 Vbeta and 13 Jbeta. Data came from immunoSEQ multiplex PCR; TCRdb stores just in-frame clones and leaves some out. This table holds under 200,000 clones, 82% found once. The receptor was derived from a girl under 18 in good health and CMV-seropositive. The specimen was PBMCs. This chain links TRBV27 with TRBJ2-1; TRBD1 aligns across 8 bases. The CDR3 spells CASSSTQGARIDEQFF. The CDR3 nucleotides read TGTGCCAGCAGTTCTACCCAGGGGGCGCGGATTGATGAGCAGTTCTTC.